A single sample gave rise to the 31 T cell receptor beta chains below, sequenced in a study of T cell changes during pregnancy in multiple sclerosis. Sequencing was performed with immunoSEQ multiplex PCR; in TCRdb, only in-frame clones are kept and a portion is missing. The sample lists under 130,000 clones, about 89% occurring once. Sequencing used peripheral blood, obtained after pregnancy. The receptors come from a female donor with multiple sclerosis, enrolled in a pregnancy study.

The rearrangement links TRBV6-6 to TRBJ1-6; D remains unclear. This CDR3 contains 16 residues. V shed 6 bases and J shed 0 bases, with 12 bases lying between them. CDR1 is MNHNY, CDR2 SVGAGI, per germline (reference sequence). CDR3 protein: CASREDSSSYNSPLHF. Written as DNA, the CDR3 is TGTGCCAGCAGGGAGGATTCGAGCTCCTATAATTCACCCCTCCACTTT.

The chain combines TRBV19 with TRBJ2-5, with TRBD2 matching over 12 bases. The germline gives CDR1 LNHDA, CDR2 SQIVND (reference sequence). This CDR3 comprises 14 residues. The trim removed 8 bases at V and 3 bases at J, leaving 4 bases unmatched. DNA for the CDR3: TGTGCCAGTGGGACTAGCGGGTTAGAAGAGACCCAGTACTTC. Translated, it gives CASGTSGLEETQYF.

To note about this clone: Other DNA variants within this sample encode the same CDR3. This chain connects TRBV6-5 to TRBJ1-1; no clear D gene. V lost 0 bases and J 1 base, leaving 6 bases between the germline ends. Germline CDR1 and CDR2: MNHEY and SVGAGI. The CDR3 loop spans 14 amino acids. The CDR3 nucleotides are TGTGCCAGCAGTTACTCAGGCGGGAACACTGAAGCTTTCTTT. Translation gives CASSYSGGNTEAFF.

This clone was counted a single time. The chain employs TRBV10-3 and TRBJ2-2, with TRBD1 as a possible D gene (5 bases). CDR3 length: 14 amino acids. With 5 bases removed from V and 1 base from J, the gap between germline ends came to 8 bases. Germline V gene data show CDR1 as ENHRY and CDR2 as SYGVKD. The CDR3 nucleotides are TGTGCCATCAGTAGAGGACAGAACACCGGGGAGCTGTTTTTT. It codes for CAISRGQNTGELFF.

The chain links TRBV11-2 to TRBJ2-6, with D perhaps TRBD1 (6 bases). The CDR3 sequence is 15 residues long. The V and J ends lost 4 bases and 3 bases respectively, with 10 bases between them. Germline V gene lookup returns CDR1 SGHAT and CDR2 FQNNGV. CDR3 sequence: CASSSRGGGANVLTF. In DNA form, the CDR3 reads TGTGCCAGCAGCTCCAGGGGTGGTGGGGCCAACGTCCTGACTTTC.

This rearrangement joins TRBV18 to TRBJ1-2; 7 positions agree with TRBD1. V was clipped by 3 bases and J by 3 bases; unmatched bases: 1. The germline V gene encodes CDR1 KGHSH and CDR2 LQKENI. The CDR3 covers 13 residues. CDR3 in amino acids: CASSPGTDYGYTF. The CDR3 bases are TGTGCCAGCTCACCTGGGACAGACTATGGCTACACCTTC.

The chain joins TRBV7-8 to TRBJ1-5; no definite D call. This CDR3 region has 15 residues. V shed 1 base and J shed 2 bases, with 9 bases lying between them. Germline CDR1 and CDR2: SGHVS and FQNEAQ. DNA of the CDR3: TGTGCCAGCAGCTTAGAGCGCTTTGGCAATCAGCCCCAGCATTTT. Protein: CASSLERFGNQPQHF.

The rearrangement links TRBV7-9 to TRBJ1-1, with a tentative D call TRBD1 (6 bases). Between the trimmed V and J ends, which lost 5 bases and 1 base, there was a span of 11 bases. This CDR3 has 14 residues. Germline CDR1 is SEHNR and CDR2 is FQNEAQ (reference sequence). The CDR3 reads CASSQGQKNTEAFF. The CDR3 nucleotides read TGTGCCAGCAGCCAGGGACAAAAGAACACTGAAGCTTTCTTT.

This chain connects TRBV5-4 to TRBJ2-7; 7 bases are a match to TRBD1. CDR1 is SGHNT, CDR2 YYREEE, per germline (reference sequence). Trimming removed 3 bases from V and 3 bases from J; junction bases left unmatched: 9. This CDR3 is 15 amino acids long. Here the CDR3 DNA reads TGTGCCAGCAGCTCCTTGGGGGACAGCCTCTACGAGCAGTACTTC. Its translation: CASSSLGDSLYEQYF.

The chain has TRBV13 and TRBJ2-5, with 7 bases matching TRBD1. The V and J ends lost 4 bases and 3 bases, in that order; junction bases with no gene match: 5. Per the germline V gene, CDR1 is PRHDT and CDR2 is FYEKMQ (reference sequence). This CDR3 region has 14 residues. The DNA for the CDR3 is TGTGCCAGCAGCTCGGGACAGACCAAAGAGACCCAGTACTTC. This sequence encodes CASSSGQTKETQYF.

This sequence joins TRBV19 and TRBJ1-1, with 7 bases aligning to TRBD1. Trimming removed 3 bases from V and 8 bases from J; junction bases left unmatched: 6. Germline assignment: CDR1 LNHDA and CDR2 SQIVND (reference sequence). The length of the CDR3 is 13 residues. The CDR3 DNA is TGTGCCAGTAGTATGGCGGAGGGGGCGGAAGCTTTCTTT. This encodes CASSMAEGAEAFF.

This clone was detected only once. The CDR3 loop reads CASSLRLNEKLFF. The DNA of the CDR3 is TGTGCCAGCAGCCTTAGACTTAATGAAAAACTGTTTTTT. The chain carries TRBV14 and TRBJ1-4; no firm D call. The CDR3 covers 13 residues. Germline CDR1 is SGHDN and CDR2 is FVKESK. Trimming took 4 bases from V and 4 from J, leaving 7 bases between them. The variable domain in full, completed from reference TRBV14 and TRBJ1-4, reads EAGVTQFPSHSVIEKGQTVTLRCDPISGHDNLYWYRRVMGKEIKFLLHFVKESKQDESGMPNNRFLAERTGGTYSTLKVQPAELEDSGVYFCASSLRLNEKLFFGSGTQLSVL.

V and J are TRBV15 and TRBJ2-7; TRBD2 might be the D (5 bases). The V gene's germline CDR1 is LNHNV and CDR2 YYDKDF (reference sequence). V lost 0 bases and J 3 bases, leaving 9 bases between the germline ends. The CDR3 contains 14 residues. CDR3 residues: CATSRDLGNYEQYF. In nucleotides, the CDR3 is TGTGCCACCAGCAGAGATCTCGGGAACTACGAGCAGTACTTC.

V gene TRBV14 combines with J gene TRBJ1-6; D not resolved. The CDR3 loop spans 15 amino acids. The V gene's germline CDR1 is SGHDN and CDR2 FVKESK. V was trimmed by 1 base and J by 9 bases, leaving 13 bases between them. CDR3 protein: CASSQAGLVGSPLHF. Written as DNA, the CDR3 is TGTGCCAGCAGCCAAGCGGGTCTAGTGGGTTCACCCCTCCACTTT. Complete variable domain (other parts from reference TRBV14 and TRBJ1-6): EAGVTQFPSHSVIEKGQTVTLRCDPISGHDNLYWYRRVMGKEIKFLLHFVKESKQDESGMPNNRFLAERTGGTYSTLKVQPAELEDSGVYFCASSQAGLVGSPLHFGNGTRLTVT.

The gene calls are TRBV18 and TRBJ2-1; 9 bases line up with TRBD1. V shed 1 base and J 6 bases; nucleotides not matched to a gene: 19. The CDR3 totals 20 residues. CDR1 is KGHSH, CDR2 LQKENI, per germline. The CDR3 region has the DNA TGTGCCAGCTCACCACGACGCAAGACAGGGGGGGTGACTACCGGCAATGAGCAGTTCTTC. It yields the protein CASSPRRKTGGVTTGNEQFF.

The table lists this clone with a count of one. The chain couples TRBV7-6 to TRBJ2-6, with 7 bases aligning to TRBD1. V was pared by 1 base and J by 1 base, with 4 bases of the junction left unmatched. CDR3 length: 17 residues. CDR1 and CDR2 from the germline V gene are SGHVS and FNYEAQ. This CDR3 is CASSLEDRLSGANVLTF. In DNA form, the CDR3 reads TGTGCCAGCAGCTTAGAGGACAGGCTATCTGGGGCCAACGTCCTGACTTTC.

The chain is built from TRBV15 and TRBJ2-2, with D possibly being TRBD1 (6 bases). CDR1 is LNHNV and CDR2 is YYDKDF in the germline V gene (reference sequence). Trimming removed 5 bases at V and 7 bases at J, with 29 bases between. The CDR3 runs 19 residues. CDR3 loop: CATSLIGLSGQRTDGELFF. CDR3 in DNA: TGTGCCACCAGCCTGATTGGGTTATCGGGACAACGAACAGACGGGGAGCTGTTTTTT.

This clone was found once. The rearrangement uses TRBV11-3 and TRBJ2-3, with TRBD1 as a possible D gene (6 bases). The CDR3 has 16 residues. Germline V lookup: CDR1 SGHNT, CDR2 YENEEA. Trimming removed 4 bases at V and 3 bases at J, with 17 bases between. CDR3 nucleotides: TGTGCCAGCAGCTCCTCCGCTCCAACAGGGACAGATACGCAGTATTTT. Its protein product is CASSSSAPTGTDTQYF. The full variable domain, completed using reference TRBV11-3 and TRBJ2-3, is EAGVVQSPRYKIIEKKQPVAFWCNPISGHNTLYWYLQNLGQGPELLIRYENEEAVDDSQLPKDRFSAERLKGVDSTLKIQPAELGDSAVYLCASSSSAPTGTDTQYFGPGTRLTVL.

V and J are TRBV9 and TRBJ2-3; TRBD1 aligns across 9 bases. The junction had 8 bases not matched to a gene; V was cut back by 4 bases and J by 2 bases. The CDR3 sequence is 16 residues long. The germline CDR1 and CDR2 sequences are SGDLS and YYNGEE. The CDR3 bases are TGTGCCAGCAGCTCCCGAGGGACAGGGCTCACAGATACGCAGTATTTT. This codes for CASSSRGTGLTDTQYF.

The genes are TRBV4-1 and TRBJ2-1; D uncertain. There are 14 residues in the CDR3. The V gene lost 0 bases and the J gene lost 5 bases, with 8 bases spanning the gap. Germline V gene sequence: CDR1 MGHRA, CDR2 YSYEKL. CDR3 nucleotide sequence: TGCGCCAGCAGCCAAGATGCGCCGAACAATGAGCAGTTCTTC. Its protein product is CASSQDAPNNEQFF.

The chain links TRBV19 to TRBJ1-2; TRBD1 agrees at 7 bases. The CDR3 extends over 15 amino acids. Germline V CDR1 and CDR2: LNHDA, SQIVND (reference sequence). After removal of 5 bases from V and 0 bases from J, the junction contained 6 bases not matched to a gene. In nucleotides, the CDR3 is TGTGCCAGTAGTCCTGGGACAGTTACTAACTATGGCTACACCTTC. Protein: CASSPGTVTNYGYTF.

This clone was found a few times. The CDR3 region is CASSLRQVNTEAFF. In nucleotides, the CDR3 is TGTGCCAGCAGCTTACGACAGGTGAACACTGAAGCTTTCTTT. The chain combines TRBV7-9 with TRBJ1-1, with D possibly being TRBD1 (6 bases). CDR3 length: 14 amino acids. The germline gives CDR1 SEHNR, CDR2 FQNEAQ (reference sequence). The V end lost 2 bases, the J end lost 0 bases, and 7 bases lay between the germline ends.

The chain couples TRBV4-2 to TRBJ1-2; maybe TRBD1 (5 bases). Germline CDR1 is LGHNA and CDR2 is YNFKEQ. Trimming pared 0 bases from V and 1 base from J, leaving 9 bases between. The CDR3 covers 15 residues. The CDR3 sequence is CASSQDLTDNYGYTF. The CDR3 nucleotides are TGTGCCAGCAGCCAAGATTTGACAGATAACTATGGCTACACCTTC.

This chain links TRBV6-4 with TRBJ1-2; 9 bases align to TRBD1. The V gene end was trimmed by 0 bases and the J gene end by 4 bases; junction bases not matched to a gene: 9. From germline, CDR1 is MRHNA and CDR2 SNTAGT. This CDR3 is 17 amino acids long. CDR3 DNA sequence: TGTGCCAGCAGTGACTCATCCCTCGGACAGGGGAGCTATGGCTACACCTTC. Translation: CASSDSSLGQGSYGYTF.

V gene TRBV11-2 combines with J gene TRBJ1-1; D is unresolved. Per the germline V gene, CDR1 is SGHAT and CDR2 is FQNNGV. The V end lost 0 bases, the J end lost 0 bases, and 8 bases lay between the germline ends. The CDR3 contains 15 residues. The CDR3 nucleotides are TGTGCCAGCAGCTTAGATCCAGGTATGAACACTGAAGCTTTCTTT. Protein product: CASSLDPGMNTEAFF.

V and J are TRBV5-1 and TRBJ2-5, with D tentatively TRBD2 (7 bases). The CDR3 spans 15 residues. Germline CDR1 reads SGHRS; CDR2 reads YFSETQ. Trimming cost V 4 bases and J 7 bases, with 20 bases left between them. CDR3 DNA sequence: TGCGCCAGCAGCGCGGGGGACGGGGGGCCAGGGACCCAGTACTTC. It is translated as CASSAGDGGPGTQYF.

The chain combines TRBV5-1 with TRBJ2-2, with D possibly matching TRBD1 (6 bases). This CDR3 region has 13 residues. Germline V gene sequence: CDR1 SGHRS, CDR2 YFSETQ. The V end lost 4 bases, the J end lost 6 bases, and 10 bases lay between the germline ends. In nucleotides, the CDR3 is TGCGCCAGCAGCCGTGGGGGCGCCGGGGAGCTGTTTTTT. Its protein is CASSRGGAGELFF.

V is TRBV9 and J is TRBJ2-3, with 10 bases identical to TRBD2. The CDR3 runs to 17 residues. J was trimmed by 5 bases and V by 0 bases; bases with no gene match: 9. The germline V gene has CDR1 SGDLS and CDR2 YYNGEE. The CDR3 nucleotides read TGTGCCAGCAGCGTAGAACCTAGCGGGGGCTTACAAGATACGCAGTATTTT. Residues: CASSVEPSGGLQDTQYF.

This chain uses TRBV7-8 with TRBJ2-6; D is perhaps TRBD2 (5 bases). The CDR3 totals 17 residues. Germline V gives CDR1 SGHVS, CDR2 FQNEAQ. V was cut by 5 bases and J by 0 bases, with 14 bases left in between. CDR3 bases: TGTGCCAGCAGCCACCGAGGGCAGAACTCTGGGGCCAACGTCCTGACTTTC. The encoded protein is CASSHRGQNSGANVLTF.

As regards this clone: This same CDR3 is encoded by further DNA sequences in the sample. This chain connects TRBV27 to TRBJ1-1, with a possible D match to TRBD1 (5 bases). Trimming removed 2 bases at V and 1 base at J, with 5 bases between. CDR1 is MNHEY and CDR2 is SMNVEV in the germline V gene (reference sequence). The CDR3 is made up of 13 amino acids. CDR3 region: CASSLRGNTEAFF. The CDR3 region has the DNA TGTGCCAGCAGTTTAAGGGGGAACACTGAAGCTTTCTTT.

V gene TRBV27 combines with J gene TRBJ1-4, with D tentatively TRBD1 (5 bases). CDR3 length equals 13 residues. Germline values: CDR1 MNHEY, CDR2 SMNVEV (reference sequence). V was cut by 5 bases and J by 3 bases, with 7 bases left in between. CDR3 in DNA: TGTGCCAGCAGTCAGGGCCCTAATGAAAAACTGTTTTTT. Translated: CASSQGPNEKLFF. Drawing the rest from reference TRBV27 and TRBJ1-4, the complete variable domain is EAQVTQNPRYLITVTGKKLTVTCSQNMNHEYMSWYRQDPGLGLRQIYYSMNVEVTDKGDVPEGYKVSRKEKRNFPLILESPSPNQTSLYFCASSQGPNEKLFFGSGTQLSVL.